This entry concerns a single T cell receptor beta chain. Its antigen is unidentified. The data originate from a study of T cell responses to AZD1222 COVID-19 vaccine. Study-wide results and limits: The breadth and depth of Spike-specific TCRs increased once two AZD1222 doses had been given.

Repertoires were generated with immunoSEQ multiplex PCR, while TCRdb's copy carries only in-frame clones and drops some. The repertoire has about 180,000 clones, approximately 86% of them found once; the top ten carry around a tenth. Germline V CDR1 and CDR2: GTSNPN, SVGIG (reference sequence). This CDR3 spans 14 amino acids. V shed 1 base, J shed 8 bases, and the junction held 8 bases outside the gene matches. The sequenced sample was peripheral blood, obtained 28 days after the second AZD1222 dose. The clonotype originates from an adult who received the AZD1222 COVID-19 vaccine. This chain joins TRBV30 and TRBJ1-1; 9 bases line up with TRBD1. CDR3 region: CAWSALIGQGEAFF. As DNA, the CDR3 is TGTGCCTGGAGTGCACTAATCGGACAGGGGGAAGCTTTCTTT.